The 19 T cell receptor beta chains listed next were all sequenced from one sample in a study of CD8 T cells in ankylosing spondylitis. TCRdb re-called the 5' RACE reads through MiXCR, storing one row per CDR3 protein. The repertoire includes around 770,000 distinct CDR3 sequences, over 15% of them detected once, and about 19% sits in the top ten. Antigen specificity for these receptors is unknown. Notes on the study in general: Characteristic of ankylosing spondylitis blood, it appeared, was a TCR beta motif comprising eight highly homologous variants.

The sequenced material came from blood, either unsorted or a sorted T cell fraction (not recorded which). Every receptor here comes from a male donor with ankylosing spondylitis.

This clonotype was seen many times. The rearrangement uses TRBV4-1 and TRBJ1-2, with 7 bases lining up with TRBD1. Germline V gene sequence: CDR1 MGHRA, CDR2 YSYEKL. The CDR3 contains 17 residues. J gave up 2 bases and V 1 base, and 10 bases lay outside the gene matches. CDR3 bases: TGCGCCAGCAGCCAAGTTAATCTTGGACAGGAAAACTATGGCTACACCTTC. It specifies CASSQVNLGQENYGYTF.

V is TRBV27 and J is TRBJ2-5; TRBD2 matches at 12 bases. The CDR3 loop spans 17 amino acids. After removal of 2 bases from V and 5 bases from J, the junction contained 9 bases not matched to a gene. Germline-derived CDR1 and CDR2 are MNHEY and SMNVEV (reference sequence). The CDR3 sequence is CASSLMASGGAGETQYF. In DNA, the CDR3 is TGTGCCAGCAGTTTAATGGCTAGCGGGGGGGCCGGGGAGACCCAGTACTTC.

This clonotype was counted only a few times. V usage is TRBV20-1 and J usage is TRBJ2-1; the match to TRBD2 covers 7 bases. This CDR3 spans 13 amino acids. V dropped 7 bases and J dropped 2; count of bases not matched to a gene: 5. CDR1 is DFQATT, CDR2 SNEGSKA, per germline (reference sequence). CDR3 residues: CSGAGSAYNEQFF. The CDR3 bases are TGCAGTGGAGCGGGGTCGGCCTACAATGAGCAGTTCTTC.

This clonotype was detected only a few times. V usage is TRBV28 and J usage is TRBJ2-7; D is unresolved. Trimming removed 4 bases at V and 7 bases at J, with 5 bases between. The length of the CDR3 is 10 residues. Looked up from germline, CDR1 is MDHEN and CDR2 is SYDVKM. DNA for the CDR3: TGTGCCAGCAGTTGGAAAGAGCAGTACTTC. Translating gives CASSWKEQYF. Based on the CDR3 plus reference TRBV28 and TRBJ2-7, the full variable domain is DVKVTQSSRYLVKRTGEKVFLECVQDMDHENMFWYRQDPGLGLRLIYFSYDVKMKEKGDIPEGYSVSREKKERFSLILESASTNQTSMYLCASSWKEQYFGPGTRLTVT.

The table lists this clonotype with a few counts. The genes are TRBV29-1 and TRBJ1-1, with D possibly being TRBD1 (5 bases). Germline CDR1 and CDR2: SQVTM and ANQGSEA. Trimming took off 4 bases at V and 0 bases at J, with 18 bases between the two ends. The CDR3 length is 16 residues. The CDR3 loop is CSVGPRWTNMNTEAFF. The DNA of the CDR3 is TGCAGCGTTGGACCCCGGTGGACAAACATGAACACTGAAGCTTTCTTT.

V is TRBV5-1 and J is TRBJ1-3; 7 bases map to TRBD1. The CDR3 length is 16 residues. The germline V gene encodes CDR1 SGHRS and CDR2 YFSETQ. The V gene end was trimmed by 4 bases and the J gene end by 0 bases; junction bases not matched to a gene: 7. In DNA, the CDR3 is TGCGCCAGCAGCAATACAGGGGTTGGCTCTGGAAACACCATATATTTT. Translation: CASSNTGVGSGNTIYF. Together with reference TRBV5-1 and TRBJ1-3, the CDR3 gives the full variable domain: KAGVTQTPRYLIKTRGQQVTLSCSPISGHRSVSWYQQTPGQGLQFLFEYFSETQRNKGNFPGRFSGRQFSNSRSEMNVSTLELGDSALYLCASSNTGVGSGNTIYFGEGSWLTVV.

This clonotype has a count of ten or more. The chain is built from TRBV28 and TRBJ1-1; perhaps TRBD1 as D (5 bases). The CDR3 is made up of 14 amino acids. V was cut by 3 bases and J by 5 bases, with 13 bases left in between. Germline CDR1 is MDHEN and CDR2 is SYDVKM. The CDR3 region is CASSLASGYTEAFF. The CDR3 region has the DNA TGTGCCAGCAGTTTGGCTTCAGGGTATACTGAAGCTTTCTTT.

This clonotype was detected a few times. V and J are TRBV5-1 and TRBJ2-7, with 9 bases fitting TRBD1. V was pared by 2 bases and J by 2 bases, with 5 bases of the junction left unmatched. Germline CDR1 is SGHRS and CDR2 is YFSETQ. The CDR3 covers 15 residues. DNA for the CDR3: TGCGCCAGCAGCTTTGAGGGACAGGGAGCCTACGAGCAGTACTTC. Translation: CASSFEGQGAYEQYF.

The chain links TRBV9 to TRBJ2-3; tentative D call: TRBD1 (5 bases). The germline gives CDR1 SGDLS, CDR2 YYNGEE. Between the trimmed V and J ends, which lost 4 bases and 5 bases, there was a span of 14 bases. This CDR3 has 14 residues. CDR3 coding DNA: TGTGCCAGCAGCCAGGGTGAGTGGGAAGATACGCAGTATTTT. Its protein is CASSQGEWEDTQYF.

The sample holds a few counts of this clonotype. The rearrangement joins TRBV5-6 to TRBJ1-2; TRBD1 agrees at 7 bases. The V and J ends lost 2 bases and 4 bases, in that order; junction bases with no gene match: 8. The CDR3 consists of 15 residues. Per the germline V gene, CDR1 is SGHDT and CDR2 is YYEEEE. CDR3 DNA: TGTGCCAGCAGCTTTGGGGACAGCCGATTCTATGGCTACACCTTC. This encodes CASSFGDSRFYGYTF.

The chain has TRBV9 and TRBJ2-5; 14 nucleotides match TRBD2. V was pared by 0 bases and J by 4 bases, with 2 bases of the junction left unmatched. CDR1 and CDR2 from the germline V gene are SGDLS and YYNGEE. This CDR3 contains 16 residues. The CDR3 reads CASSVEGLAGAETQYF. CDR3 DNA sequence: TGTGCCAGCAGCGTAGAGGGACTAGCGGGAGCAGAGACCCAGTACTTC. Full variable domain (remainder filled in from reference TRBV9 and TRBJ2-5): DSGVTQTPKHLITATGQRVTLRCSPRSGDLSVYWYQQSLDQGLQFLIQYYNGEERAKGNILERFSAQQFPDLHSELNLSSLELGDSALYFCASSVEGLAGAETQYFGPGTRLLVL.

The gene calls are TRBV6-1 and TRBJ1-1; the match to TRBD1 covers 9 bases. CDR3 length: 18 amino acids. V lost 1 base, J lost 1 base, and 10 bases stayed unmatched. Germline V lookup: CDR1 MNHNS, CDR2 SASEGT. The DNA of the CDR3 is TGTGCCAGCAGTGAAGAGTTGTGGGACAGGGTGACGAACACTGAAGCTTTCTTT. Its protein product is CASSEELWDRVTNTEAFF.

The sample holds a few counts of this clonotype. In DNA form, the CDR3 reads TGTGCCAGCAGTCCTCTGGGACAGGCGAACACCGGGGAGCTGTTTTTT. Encoded protein: CASSPLGQANTGELFF. V usage is TRBV12-3 or TRBV12-4 and J usage is TRBJ2-2; 8 bases align to TRBD1. V was pared by 5 bases and J by 0 bases, with 5 bases of the junction left unmatched. The CDR3 is 16 residues long.

This clonotype was counted a few times. The chain combines TRBV29-1 with TRBJ1-1; D ambiguous. Deletions cut 5 bases from V and 1 base from J, with 20 bases between. The CDR3 spans 16 residues. Germline loops: CDR1 SQVTM, CDR2 ANQGSEA. CDR3 sequence (DNA): TGCAGCGTTAACCGGCAGAGTGTTGACGCGAACACTGAAGCTTTCTTT. As protein: CSVNRQSVDANTEAFF.

The gene calls are TRBV20-1 and TRBJ1-1; TRBD1 is a possible D gene (6 bases). Between the trimmed V and J ends, which lost 5 bases and 12 bases, there was a span of 16 bases. The CDR3 is made up of 11 amino acids. The germline V gene has CDR1 DFQATT and CDR2 SNEGSKA (reference sequence). CDR3 loop: CSALDSVRPFF. Written as DNA, the CDR3 is TGCAGTGCTCTGGACAGTGTGCGCCCTTTCTTT.

The chain carries TRBV7-2 and TRBJ1-3, with no clear D. In germline, CDR1 is SGHTA, CDR2 FQGNSA. The CDR3 is made up of 20 amino acids. Trimming shortened V by 0 bases and J by 0 bases, and 21 bases separated the two germline ends. The CDR3, as DNA: TGTGCCAGCAGCTTAGCCCCGACGGCGAGCATCCTAATCTCTGGAAACACCATATATTTT. Its translation is CASSLAPTASILISGNTIYF.

This clonotype appeared a few times. The rearrangement links TRBV20-1 to TRBJ1-1; possible D gene TRBD1, 5 bases. The CDR3 is 17 residues long. Deletions cut 6 bases from V and 4 bases from J, with 27 bases between. Per germline, CDR1 DFQATT and CDR2 SNEGSKA (reference sequence). The CDR3 sequence is CSAPRQSPSLMSTEAFF. In DNA, the CDR3 is TGCAGTGCGCCCAGACAGTCACCTTCCTTAATGAGCACTGAAGCTTTCTTT.

This chain uses TRBV7-9 with TRBJ1-1; perhaps TRBD1 as D (6 bases). V lost 5 bases, J lost 7 bases, and 11 bases lay in between. Germline V gene sequence: CDR1 SEHNR, CDR2 FQNEAQ (reference sequence). CDR3 length: 12 amino acids. CDR3 protein: CASSRVDSEAFF. DNA of the CDR3: TGTGCCAGCAGCAGGGTGGACAGTGAAGCTTTCTTT.

This clonotype has only a few counts. The chain combines TRBV12-3 or TRBV12-4 with TRBJ1-2, with D perhaps TRBD1 (5 bases). The CDR3 runs to 14 residues. V lost 6 bases to trimming and J lost 8 bases, with 19 bases between them. In DNA, the CDR3 is TGTGCCAGCAGCTTATCCGGGGGTTTGAGGGGCTACACCTTC. It yields the protein CASSLSGGLRGYTF.